One and the same sample provided the 15 T cell receptor beta chains below, sequenced in a study of a mutant IDH1 vaccine in newly diagnosed glioma. Repertoires were generated with immunoSEQ multiplex PCR, while TCRdb's copy carries only in-frame clones and drops some. The table shows 45,000 to 55,000 clones, with less than 85% occurring only once. Specified time point: week 47, end of study. A 20-mer mutant IDH1 peptide at 300 ug was injected subcutaneously with topical imiquimod. For these TCRs, the target antigens are not known. The specimen comprised PBMCs, sampled from a glioma patient whose treatment included an IDH1 peptide vaccine. These receptors originate from a woman in her twenties or thirties with glioma. Some clones in this sample may be carry-over from other donors' samples.

This chain joins TRBV19 and TRBJ1-1, with D perhaps TRBD1 (6 bases). Germline CDR1 LNHDA, CDR2 SQIVND (reference sequence). With 6 bases removed from V and 1 base from J, the gap between germline ends came to 9 bases. This CDR3 region has 13 residues. CDR3 sequence reads: CASRTGQNTEAFF. Written as DNA, the CDR3 is TGTGCCAGTAGAACAGGGCAGAACACTGAAGCTTTCTTT.

The V and J genes are TRBV9 and TRBJ1-1; the D is unclear. Germline values: CDR1 SGDLS, CDR2 YYNGEE. V was clipped by 0 bases and J by 0 bases, with 6 bases between them. CDR3 length: 14 residues. The CDR3: CASSVERLNTEAFF. CDR3 sequence (DNA): TGTGCCAGCAGCGTAGAGAGGTTGAACACTGAAGCTTTCTTT.

The chain recombines TRBV9 with TRBJ1-2; unclear D gene. Per germline, CDR1 SGDLS and CDR2 YYNGEE. The CDR3 runs 12 residues. Trimming pared 3 bases from V and 4 bases from J, leaving 7 bases between. The CDR3 DNA sequence: TGTGCCAGCAGCGCGTCCAGCTATGGCTACACCTTC. Translating gives CASSASSYGYTF.

V usage is TRBV2 and J usage is TRBJ2-3; no clear D gene. The V gene's germline CDR1 is SNHLY and CDR2 FYNNEI. The CDR3 has 10 residues. V was pared by 6 bases and J by 6 bases, with 4 bases between. In DNA, the CDR3 is TGTGCCAGCAGCGAGGATACGCAGTATTTT. It codes for CASSEDTQYF.

The rearrangement joins TRBV4-1 to TRBJ2-3, with 9 bases identical to TRBD2. This CDR3 region has 18 residues. Germline CDR1 and CDR2: MGHRA and YSYEKL. V gave up 4 bases and J gave up 6 bases; unmatched junction bases: 17. CDR3: CASSRPFGREGLGDTQYF. DNA for the CDR3: TGCGCCAGCAGCCGCCCCTTTGGGCGGGAGGGCCTGGGGGATACGCAGTATTTT.

V gene TRBV5-1 combines with J gene TRBJ1-1, with unresolved D. Trimming took off 0 bases at V and 7 bases at J, with 13 bases between the two ends. This CDR3 contains 14 residues. CDR1 is SGHRS and CDR2 is YFSETQ in the germline V gene. The DNA for the CDR3 is TGCGCCAGCAGCTTGGCCTATGGGGTGAGTGAAGCTTTCTTT. Translating it yields CASSLAYGVSEAFF. Full variable domain (missing parts from reference TRBV5-1 and TRBJ1-1): KAGVTQTPRYLIKTRGQQVTLSCSPISGHRSVSWYQQTPGQGLQFLFEYFSETQRNKGNFPGRFSGRQFSNSRSEMNVSTLELGDSALYLCASSLAYGVSEAFFGQGTRLTVV.

V is TRBV5-6 and J is TRBJ2-7; D is tentatively TRBD1 or TRBD2 (6 bases each). CDR1 and CDR2 (germline): SGHDT, YYEEEE. V was trimmed by 0 bases and J by 5 bases, leaving 15 bases between them. This CDR3 has 15 residues. As DNA, the CDR3 is TGTGCCAGCAGCTTGGCCGGAGTGGGGGGCCACGAGCAGTACTTC. It is translated as CASSLAGVGGHEQYF.

J is TRBJ2-5 and V is TRBV5-1; D possibly corresponds to TRBD2 (5 bases). In germline, CDR1 is SGHRS, CDR2 YFSETQ. V dropped 2 bases and J dropped 2 bases, with 7 bases sitting between them. The CDR3 is 13 amino acids. This CDR3 is CASSFGVQETQYF. The CDR3 bases are TGCGCCAGCAGCTTCGGGGTTCAAGAGACCCAGTACTTC.

V and J are TRBV11-2 and TRBJ1-1; D not resolved. Germline assignment: CDR1 SGHAT and CDR2 FQNNGV. The CDR3 is made up of 14 amino acids. V lost 5 bases and J 4 bases, leaving 14 bases between the germline ends. The chain's CDR3 is CASSLHGEGTEAFF. CDR3 DNA: TGTGCCAGCAGCCTTCACGGGGAGGGCACTGAAGCTTTCTTT.

V gene TRBV2 combines with J gene TRBJ1-2; no reliable D call. Per germline, CDR1 SNHLY and CDR2 FYNNEI. The CDR3 sequence is 14 residues long. The V and J ends lost 3 bases and 3 bases respectively, with 11 bases between them. The chain's CDR3 is CASSDFGGDYGYTF. CDR3 nucleotide sequence: TGTGCCAGCAGTGATTTCGGTGGAGACTATGGCTACACCTTC.

This clone was recorded a few times. The rearrangement links TRBV18 to TRBJ1-1, with D uncertain. The CDR3 runs 13 residues. Trimming pared 3 bases from V and 1 base from J, leaving 6 bases between. Germline CDR1 reads KGHSH; CDR2 reads LQKENI. For the CDR3, the DNA is TGTGCCAGCTCACCGGAGTCGAACACTGAAGCTTTCTTT. Translating it yields CASSPESNTEAFF.

The J gene is TRBJ1-1, the V gene TRBV5-3; no clear D gene. TRBV5-3 is placed among ORFs of uncertain function. Trimming took 9 bases from V and 12 from J, leaving 15 bases between them. The CDR3 is 10 amino acids. CDR3 DNA: TGTGCCATATGGGCAAGGGAATCTTTCTTT. It yields the protein CAIWARESFF.

The rearrangement joins TRBV9 to TRBJ2-2; TRBD1 is a possible D gene (6 bases). This CDR3 has 13 amino acids. Germline values: CDR1 SGDLS, CDR2 YYNGEE. Deletions cut 7 bases from V and 0 bases from J, with 7 bases between. Here the CDR3 reads CASGGANTGELFF. The CDR3 bases are TGTGCCAGCGGGGGCGCGAACACCGGGGAGCTGTTTTTT.

This clone was detected once. The chain employs TRBV23-1 and TRBJ2-2; no firm D call. TRBV23-1 is an ORF, with its function uncertain. With 0 bases removed from V and 0 bases from J, the gap between germline ends came to 8 bases. There are 16 residues in the CDR3. The CDR3 DNA reads TGCGCCAGCAGTCAATCGAAACGCCCGAACACCGGGGAGCTGTTTTTT. This translates into CASSQSKRPNTGELFF.

By sample fraction, this clone is medium-sized. This sequence joins TRBV4-1 and TRBJ1-1, with D possibly being TRBD1 (5 bases). Deletions cut 4 bases from V and 4 bases from J, with 16 bases between. The CDR3 has 15 residues. CDR1 and CDR2 from the germline V gene are MGHRA and YSYEKL. CDR3 nucleotides: TGCGCCAGCAGCCCGATAATGGGGGGTCGCACTGAAGCTTTCTTT. Its protein is CASSPIMGGRTEAFF.